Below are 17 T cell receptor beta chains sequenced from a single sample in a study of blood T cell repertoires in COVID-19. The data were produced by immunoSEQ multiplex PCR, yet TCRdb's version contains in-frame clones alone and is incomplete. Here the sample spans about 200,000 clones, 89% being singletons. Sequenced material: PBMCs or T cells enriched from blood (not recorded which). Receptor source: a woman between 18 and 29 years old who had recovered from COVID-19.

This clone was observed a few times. The CDR3 sequence is CSVDERGVTSTDTQYF. DNA for the CDR3: TGCAGCGTCGACGAGCGGGGGGTTACTAGCACAGATACGCAGTATTTT. This chain connects TRBV29-1 to TRBJ2-3; 9 bases are shared with TRBD2. This CDR3 is built from 16 residues. Germline values: CDR1 SQVTM, CDR2 ANQGSEA. V dropped 6 bases and J dropped 0; count of bases not matched to a gene: 10.

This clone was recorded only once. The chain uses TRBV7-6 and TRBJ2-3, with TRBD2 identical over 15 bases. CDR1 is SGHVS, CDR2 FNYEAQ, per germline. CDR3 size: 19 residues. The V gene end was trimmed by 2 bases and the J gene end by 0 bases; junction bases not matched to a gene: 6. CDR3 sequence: CASSLLPGLAGGSTDTQYF. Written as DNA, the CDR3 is TGTGCCAGCAGCTTACTACCGGGACTAGCGGGGGGTAGCACAGATACGCAGTATTTT.

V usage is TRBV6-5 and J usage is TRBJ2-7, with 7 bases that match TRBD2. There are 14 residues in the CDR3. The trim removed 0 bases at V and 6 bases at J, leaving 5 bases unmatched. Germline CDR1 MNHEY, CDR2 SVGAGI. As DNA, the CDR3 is TGTGCCAGCAGTTACTCGAAAGGCGGGAGCGAGCAGTACTTC. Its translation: CASSYSKGGSEQYF.

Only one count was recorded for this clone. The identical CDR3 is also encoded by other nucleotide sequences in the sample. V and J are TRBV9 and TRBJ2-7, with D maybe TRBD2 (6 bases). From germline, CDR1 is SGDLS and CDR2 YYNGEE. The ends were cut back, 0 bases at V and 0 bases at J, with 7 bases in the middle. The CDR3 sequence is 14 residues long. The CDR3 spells CASSVGGVSYEQYF. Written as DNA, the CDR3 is TGTGCCAGCAGCGTAGGCGGGGTCTCCTACGAGCAGTACTTC.

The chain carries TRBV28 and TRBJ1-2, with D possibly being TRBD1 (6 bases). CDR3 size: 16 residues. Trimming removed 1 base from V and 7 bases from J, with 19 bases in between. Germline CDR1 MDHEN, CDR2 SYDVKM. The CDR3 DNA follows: TGTGCCAGCAGTTTATCCCCAGCAGGGGCGATCGGTGGCTACACCTTC. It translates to CASSLSPAGAIGGYTF.

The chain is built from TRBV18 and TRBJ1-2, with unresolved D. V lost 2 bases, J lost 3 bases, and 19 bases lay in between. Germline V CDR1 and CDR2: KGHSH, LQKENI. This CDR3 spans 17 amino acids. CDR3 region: CASSPISSGDSHYGYTF. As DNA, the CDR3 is TGTGCCAGCTCACCAATTTCCTCCGGGGATTCCCACTATGGCTACACCTTC. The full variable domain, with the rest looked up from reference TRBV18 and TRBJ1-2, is NAGVMQNPRHLVRRRGQEARLRCSPMKGHSHVYWYRQLPEEGLKFMVYLQKENIIDESGMPKERFSAEFPKEGPSILRIQQVVRGDSAAYFCASSPISSGDSHYGYTFGSGTRLTVV.

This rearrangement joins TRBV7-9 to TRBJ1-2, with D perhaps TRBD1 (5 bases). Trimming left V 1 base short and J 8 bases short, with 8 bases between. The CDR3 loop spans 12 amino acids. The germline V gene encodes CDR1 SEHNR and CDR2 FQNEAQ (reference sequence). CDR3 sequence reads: CASSLEAGGYTF. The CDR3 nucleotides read TGTGCCAGCAGCTTAGAGGCAGGGGGCTACACCTTC.

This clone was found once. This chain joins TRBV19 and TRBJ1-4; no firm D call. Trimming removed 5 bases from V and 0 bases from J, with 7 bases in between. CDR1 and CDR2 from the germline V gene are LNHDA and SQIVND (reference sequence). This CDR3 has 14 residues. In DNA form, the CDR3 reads TGTGCCAGTAGTCAGGTTCCAACTAATGAAAAACTGTTTTTT. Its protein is CASSQVPTNEKLFF.

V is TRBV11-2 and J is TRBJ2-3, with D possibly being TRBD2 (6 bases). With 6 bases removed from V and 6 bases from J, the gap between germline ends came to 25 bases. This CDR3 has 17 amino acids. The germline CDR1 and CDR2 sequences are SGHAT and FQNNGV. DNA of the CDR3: TGTGCCAGCAGAAAACCCGGGACTGTCAATAGATCGGATACGCAGTATTTT. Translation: CASRKPGTVNRSDTQYF. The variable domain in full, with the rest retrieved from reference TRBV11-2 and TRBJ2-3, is EAGVAQSPRYKIIEKRQSVAFWCNPISGHATLYWYQQILGQGPKLLIQFQNNGVVDDSQLPKDRFSAERLKGVDSTLKIQPAKLEDSAVYLCASRKPGTVNRSDTQYFGPGTRLTVL.

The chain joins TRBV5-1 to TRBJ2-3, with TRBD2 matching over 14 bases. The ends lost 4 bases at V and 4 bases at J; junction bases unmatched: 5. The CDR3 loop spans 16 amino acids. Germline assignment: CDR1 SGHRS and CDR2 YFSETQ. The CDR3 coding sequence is TGCGCCAGCAGCCGTACGGGACTAGCGGGGGCAGATACGCAGTATTTT. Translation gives CASSRTGLAGADTQYF.

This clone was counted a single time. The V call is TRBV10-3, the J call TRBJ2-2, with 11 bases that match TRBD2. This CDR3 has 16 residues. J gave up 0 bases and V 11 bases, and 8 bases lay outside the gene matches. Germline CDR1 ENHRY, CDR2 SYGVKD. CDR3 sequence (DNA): TGTGCCTCCCTAGCGGGGGGTACTACGAACACCGGGGAGCTGTTTTTT. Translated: CASLAGGTTNTGELFF.

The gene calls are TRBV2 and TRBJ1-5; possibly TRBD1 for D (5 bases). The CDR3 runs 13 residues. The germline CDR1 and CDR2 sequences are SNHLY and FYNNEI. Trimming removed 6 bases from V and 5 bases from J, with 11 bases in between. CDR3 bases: TGTGCCAGCAGCCTGGCGGGGCATCAGCCCCAGCATTTT. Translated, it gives CASSLAGHQPQHF.

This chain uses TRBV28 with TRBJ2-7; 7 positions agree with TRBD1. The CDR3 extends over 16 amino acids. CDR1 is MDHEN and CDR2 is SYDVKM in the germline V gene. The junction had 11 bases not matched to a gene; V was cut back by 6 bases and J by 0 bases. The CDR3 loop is CASRPGQFVSSYEQYF. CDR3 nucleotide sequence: TGTGCCAGCAGACCGGGACAGTTCGTAAGCTCCTACGAGCAGTACTTC.

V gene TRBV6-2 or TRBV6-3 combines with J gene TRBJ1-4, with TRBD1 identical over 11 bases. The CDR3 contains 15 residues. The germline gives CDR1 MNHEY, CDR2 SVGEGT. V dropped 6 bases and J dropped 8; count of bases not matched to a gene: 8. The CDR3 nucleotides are TGTGCCAGCAGCAACGCGGGACAGGGGGGAGAAAAACTGTTTTTT. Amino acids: CASSNAGQGGEKLFF.

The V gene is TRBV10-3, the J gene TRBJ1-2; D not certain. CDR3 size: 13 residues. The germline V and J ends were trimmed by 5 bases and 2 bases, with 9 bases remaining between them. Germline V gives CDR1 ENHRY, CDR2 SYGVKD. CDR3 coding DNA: TGTGCCATCAGTCCTGACTTGAACTATGGCTACACCTTC. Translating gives CAISPDLNYGYTF.

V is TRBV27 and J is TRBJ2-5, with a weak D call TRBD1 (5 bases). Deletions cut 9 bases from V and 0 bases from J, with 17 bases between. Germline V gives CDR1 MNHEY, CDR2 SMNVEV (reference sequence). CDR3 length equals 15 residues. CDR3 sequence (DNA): TGTGCCAGTCGTATCCAGGGAAACGACCAAGAGACCCAGTACTTC. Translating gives CASRIQGNDQETQYF.

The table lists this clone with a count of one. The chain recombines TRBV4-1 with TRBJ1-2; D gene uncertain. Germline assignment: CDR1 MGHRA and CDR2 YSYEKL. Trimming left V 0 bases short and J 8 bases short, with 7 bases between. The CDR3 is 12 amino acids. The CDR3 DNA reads TGCGCCAGCAGCCAAGATCGGTCCGGCTACACCTTC. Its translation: CASSQDRSGYTF.